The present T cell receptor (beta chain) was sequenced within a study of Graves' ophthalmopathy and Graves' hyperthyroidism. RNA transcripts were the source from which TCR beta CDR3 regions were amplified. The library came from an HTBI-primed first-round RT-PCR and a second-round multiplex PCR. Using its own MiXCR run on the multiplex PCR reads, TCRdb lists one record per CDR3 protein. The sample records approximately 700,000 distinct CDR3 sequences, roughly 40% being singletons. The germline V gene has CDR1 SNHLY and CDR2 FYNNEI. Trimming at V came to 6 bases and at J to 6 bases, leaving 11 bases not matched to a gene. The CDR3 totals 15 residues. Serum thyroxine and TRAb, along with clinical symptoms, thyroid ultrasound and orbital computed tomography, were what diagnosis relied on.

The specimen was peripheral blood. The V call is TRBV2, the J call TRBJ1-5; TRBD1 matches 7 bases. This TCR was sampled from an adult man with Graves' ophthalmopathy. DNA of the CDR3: TGTGCCAGCAGCGCGGGACAGAGGAGTATTCAGCCCCAGCATTTT. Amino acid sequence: CASSAGQRSIQPQHF.